The entry below gives a single T cell receptor beta chain sequence along with its context. Its cognate antigen is unknown. These data originate in a study of T cell clones after liver transplantation. Across the study: A pre-transplant mixed lymphocyte reaction with TCRbeta sequencing defined graft-donor-reactive clones followed in post-transplant blood. Study-wide findings and caveats: In most of the 8 subjects, circulating graft-donor-reactive CD4 TCRbeta sequences fell significantly after transplant.

Germline V gene sequence: CDR1 MNHNY, CDR2 SVGAGI (reference sequence). Germline trimming cut 7 bases from V and 5 bases from J; bases unmatched to any gene: 11. The length of the CDR3 is 15 residues. Sequencing of dividing CFSE-low cells from the MLR defined alloreactive TCRbeta sequences. Stimulators were graft donor PBMCs, splenocytes, lymph-node cells, or third-party PBMCs for pre-transplant recipient cells. Here immunoSEQ multiplex PCR was the method, and the copy in TCRdb shows in-frame clones only, minus some. The sample includes under 5,000 clones, roughly two fifths of them seen just once. Sample: CD4+ T cells from cultured PBMCs. This sequence originates from a human patient who received a liver transplant. Part of the T cell pool may stem from the graft donor. This sequence joins TRBV6-6 and TRBJ2-3; 8 bases are shared with TRBD1. CDR3 amino acids: CASTRTTGVGDTQYF. CDR3 sequence (DNA): TGTGCCAGCACCCGAACGACAGGGGTAGGAGATACGCAGTATTTT.